The following is a T cell receptor beta chain sequence with its context. These data originate in a study of blood T cells in healthy people across ages. This CDR3 is built from 16 residues. Germline V gene sequence: CDR1 SGDLS, CDR2 YYNGEE. V was pared by 4 bases and J by 2 bases, with 17 bases between. A second PCR of roughly 7 to 11 cycles used a sample-barcoded 5' primer and a J-beta primer mix. Every cDNA molecule bore a tag from a template-switch adaptor containing 12 random nucleotides. Each CDR3 protein is one row after TCRdb ran MiXCR on the 5' RACE reads. The data hold approximately 1.5 million distinct CDR3 sequences, with approximately 39% observed a single time.

This sequence was found in a woman between 18 and 29 years old in good health. V gene TRBV9 combines with J gene TRBJ2-3; the D is unclear. The source material was blood. Here the CDR3 reads CASSTVPGVNTDTQYF. The CDR3 DNA follows: TGTGCCAGCAGCACCGTCCCGGGCGTGAACACAGATACGCAGTATTTT.